This T cell receptor (beta chain) derives from a study of cytomegalovirus exposure and HLA in healthy donors. About the research overall: The 120 or so validation repertoires were reported in a later analysis to have been generated on the same platform as the roughly 700 first-cohort repertoires.

Overall study results and limits: Cytomegalovirus-associated status was assigned to 150 to 200 TCR beta chains. Using the classifier, cytomegalovirus status was reportedly diagnosed with high specificity and sensitivity.

V dropped 1 base and J dropped 8 bases, with 14 bases sitting between them. Germline lookup yields CDR1 LNHDA and CDR2 SQIVND (reference sequence). The CDR3 has 14 residues. Of note for this clone: Its antigen is not known.

Only in-frame clones appear in the TCRdb table, and some are missing; sequencing was by immunoSEQ multiplex PCR. Here the sample spans 150,000 or so clones, around 83% being singletons. The specimen sequenced was PBMCs. This receptor was obtained from a human donor in good health. The chain employs TRBV19 and TRBJ1-2; D unclear. The DNA for the CDR3 is TGTGCCAGTAGTATAGGTTCGCGAGGGAGCGGCTACACCTTC. Amino acids: CASSIGSRGSGYTF.